A single sample is the source of the 11 T cell receptor beta chains below, sequenced in a study of blood T cell repertoires in COVID-19. Generated by immunoSEQ multiplex PCR, the TCRdb table keeps only in-frame clones and is missing some. The table has 87,000 or so clones, around 86% seen once. The sample was peripheral blood. These receptors were obtained from a woman older than 75 with active or convalescent COVID-19.

The CDR3 protein is CASSGFKDRSGDTQYF. DNA for the CDR3: TGTGCCAGCAGTGGATTCAAAGACAGATCAGGAGATACGCAGTATTTT. V gene TRBV28 combines with J gene TRBJ2-3, with a tentative D call TRBD1 (5 bases). Trimming removed 5 bases from V and 5 bases from J, with 20 bases in between. Germline V gene data show CDR1 as MDHEN and CDR2 as SYDVKM. This CDR3 has 16 residues.

CDR3 nucleotides: TGTGCCAGCAGATTAGGACTAGCGGGGGAGCAGTTCTTC. It yields the protein CASRLGLAGEQFF. This chain uses TRBV6-5 with TRBJ2-1; 12 nucleotides line up with TRBD2. The CDR3 is 13 amino acids. Germline lookup yields CDR1 MNHEY and CDR2 SVGAGI. The junction had 4 bases not matched to a gene; V was cut back by 6 bases and J by 10 bases.

V gene TRBV7-9 combines with J gene TRBJ2-1; the D is unclear. Germline V gene data show CDR1 as SEHNR and CDR2 as FQNEAQ (reference sequence). V shed 5 bases and J shed 2 bases, with 13 bases lying between them. CDR3 length equals 15 residues. Here the CDR3 reads CASSPRGQTYNEQFF. The CDR3 region has the DNA TGTGCCAGCAGCCCCCGCGGCCAAACCTACAATGAGCAGTTCTTC.

The chain joins TRBV5-1 to TRBJ2-7; 8 bases line up with TRBD1. Germline-derived CDR1 and CDR2 are SGHRS and YFSETQ. CDR3 length: 13 residues. The V and J ends lost 5 bases and 5 bases, in that order; junction bases with no gene match: 6. CDR3 sequence: CASRRQGADEQYF. CDR3 bases: TGCGCCAGCAGGCGTCAGGGGGCGGACGAGCAGTACTTC. Variable domain in full (rest from reference TRBV5-1 and TRBJ2-7): KAGVTQTPRYLIKTRGQQVTLSCSPISGHRSVSWYQQTPGQGLQFLFEYFSETQRNKGNFPGRFSGRQFSNSRSEMNVSTLELGDSALYLCASRRQGADEQYFGPGTRLTVT.

The chain uses TRBV4-3 and TRBJ2-3, with D uncertain. Trimming removed 0 bases from V and 3 bases from J, with 7 bases in between. Germline CDR1 reads LGHNA; CDR2 reads YSLEER. CDR3 length: 14 residues. CDR3 nucleotide sequence: TGCGCCAGCAGCCAAGATGCGGCGACAGATACGCAGTATTTT. Its protein product is CASSQDAATDTQYF.

The chain joins TRBV4-1 to TRBJ2-7; maybe TRBD2 (5 bases). Trimming took 1 base from V and 3 from J, leaving 16 bases between them. There are 16 residues in the CDR3. CDR1 MGHRA and CDR2 YSYEKL come from the germline V gene. The DNA for the CDR3 is TGCGCCAGCAGCCAAGTTTCGGCTTTTGGACTCTACGAGCAGTACTTC. This encodes CASSQVSAFGLYEQYF.

The chain employs TRBV19 and TRBJ2-7; 14 bases match TRBD2. The CDR3 sequence is 18 residues long. The ends lost 6 bases at V and 0 bases at J; junction bases unmatched: 10. Germline CDR1 and CDR2: LNHDA and SQIVND (reference sequence). The CDR3 spells CASRGQGTSGSISYEQYF. As DNA, the CDR3 is TGTGCCAGTAGGGGACAAGGGACTAGCGGGAGTATCTCCTACGAGCAGTACTTC.

This chain links TRBV14 with TRBJ1-1; a weak D match, TRBD1 (5 bases). V was clipped by 4 bases and J by 4 bases, with 16 bases between them. CDR1 and CDR2 (germline): SGHDN, FVKESK. This CDR3 spans 15 amino acids. CDR3 bases: TGTGCCAGCAGCCGTTCCACAGGAGCCGGCACTGAAGCTTTCTTT. Its translation is CASSRSTGAGTEAFF.

A single count supports this clone. V and J are TRBV3-1 (or the pseudogene TRBV3-2) and TRBJ2-1; TRBD2 aligns across 8 bases. This CDR3 has 16 residues. CDR1 LGHDT and CDR2 YNNKEL come from the germline V gene (reference sequence). The V gene end was trimmed by 4 bases and the J gene end by 2 bases; junction bases not matched to a gene: 7. The CDR3 nucleotides are TGTGCCAGCAGCCCCCGGGGACTAGAGGCCTACAATGAGCAGTTCTTC. Encoded protein: CASSPRGLEAYNEQFF.

This chain connects TRBV30 to TRBJ2-3; a possible D gene is TRBD2 (7 bases). The CDR3 has 14 amino acids. V gave up 2 bases and J gave up 3 bases, with 12 bases separating them. In germline, CDR1 is GTSNPN, CDR2 SVGIG (reference sequence). CDR3 in amino acids: CAWSMGGGTDTQYF. The CDR3 DNA sequence: TGTGCCTGGAGTATGGGAGGGGGAACAGATACGCAGTATTTT.

The chain links TRBV3-1 (or the pseudogene TRBV3-2) to TRBJ1-6; 9 bases are shared with TRBD1. V dropped 4 bases and J dropped 10; count of bases not matched to a gene: 2. Germline loops: CDR1 LGHDT, CDR2 YNNKEL (reference sequence). CDR3 length equals 13 residues. For the CDR3, the DNA is TGTGCCAGCAGCCGACAGGGGGTGTCACCCCTCCACTTT. Protein: CASSRQGVSPLHF.